Listed here are 6 T cell receptor beta chains from one sample, sequenced in a study of beta chain features in type 1 diabetes. Every isolated RNA sample was fully reverse transcribed, so sequencing captured expressed TCRB transcripts. Profiling relied on immunoSEQ multiplex PCR, and the TCRdb table lists in-frame clones only, not all of them. This sample carries 200,000 to 300,000 clones, just over 20% of them seen once, and the ten largest clones take 0.028%. Their specific antigens are unknown. Study-level points and caveats: Shorter TCRB CDR3s, moderately but significantly so, were found in Type 1 diabetes patients in all four CD4+ subsets.

Sequenced input: naive CD4+ T cells from blood. These receptor sequences come from a woman aged 40 to 50 with type 1 diabetes.

In regard to this clone: This CDR3 is also generated by other DNA sequences in the sample. The chain employs TRBV5-1 and TRBJ1-5, with D unclear. This CDR3 has 13 residues. Germline V gene lookup returns CDR1 SGHRS and CDR2 YFSETQ. Trimming shortened V by 2 bases and J by 7 bases, and 10 bases separated the two germline ends. CDR3 loop: CASSFGGNQPQHF. CDR3 coding DNA: TGCGCCAGCAGCTTTGGAGGGAACCAGCCCCAGCATTTT.

This clone came up a few times. V gene TRBV7-9 combines with J gene TRBJ2-5, with D possibly matching TRBD2 (5 bases). The V gene's germline CDR1 is SEHNR and CDR2 FQNEAQ (reference sequence). The CDR3 is made up of 11 amino acids. V dropped 7 bases and J dropped 7 bases, with 10 bases sitting between them. The CDR3 loop is CASTREGTQYF. The CDR3 DNA reads TGTGCCAGCACCCGAGAGGGGACCCAGTACTTC.

This clone was counted a few times. This chain connects TRBV30 to TRBJ1-1, with D uncertain. Germline V gives CDR1 GTSNPN, CDR2 SVGIG (reference sequence). V was shortened by 0 bases and J by 4 bases, with 6 bases between the two germline ends. The CDR3 sequence is 12 residues long. The CDR3 reads CAWSVSGTEAFF. The CDR3 DNA is TGTGCCTGGAGTGTGAGTGGCACTGAAGCTTTCTTT.

This clone was detected a few times. The chain is built from TRBV30 and TRBJ1-1; D is possibly TRBD1 (5 bases). V lost 0 bases and J 5 bases, leaving 13 bases between the germline ends. Germline V gene data show CDR1 as GTSNPN and CDR2 as SVGIG (reference sequence). The CDR3 runs to 14 residues. CDR3 nucleotide sequence: TGTGCCTGGAGTGTACAAGGGGTGAGGACTGAAGCTTTCTTT. Translating gives CAWSVQGVRTEAFF.

This clone appeared a few times. This chain uses TRBV30 with TRBJ1-2, with 7 bases identical to TRBD1. V shed 4 bases and J 5 bases; nucleotides not matched to a gene: 4. This CDR3 has 12 amino acids. Germline V gene lookup returns CDR1 GTSNPN and CDR2 SVGIG (reference sequence). CDR3 residues: CAWNQGEYGYTF. The CDR3 DNA sequence: TGTGCCTGGAATCAGGGGGAGTATGGCTACACCTTC.

The V gene is TRBV9, the J gene TRBJ1-2, with 8 bases lining up with TRBD1. This CDR3 contains 15 residues. Germline V gene sequence: CDR1 SGDLS, CDR2 YYNGEE. V shed 0 bases and J 5 bases; nucleotides not matched to a gene: 6. The CDR3: CASSVGGQARYGYTF. The CDR3 DNA is TGTGCCAGCAGCGTAGGGGGACAGGCCCGTTATGGCTACACCTTC.